Here is one T cell receptor (beta chain) with its context. Repertoires were generated with immunoSEQ multiplex PCR, while TCRdb's copy carries only in-frame clones and drops some. The sample includes around 200,000 clones, around 87% seen only once; the top ten take less than 3%. This specimen comes from a study of blood T cell repertoires in COVID-19. The CDR3 has 13 residues. CDR1 and CDR2 (germline): MNHEY, SMNVEV (reference sequence). Trimming cost V 5 bases and J 1 base, with 8 bases left between them. The TCR comes from a man aged 40-49 years with active or convalescent COVID-19. The sequenced sample was peripheral blood. This rearrangement joins TRBV27 to TRBJ2-5, with D uncertain. The CDR3 loop reads CASSPLVQETQYF. For the CDR3, the DNA is TGTGCCAGCAGTCCGCTAGTCCAAGAGACCCAGTACTTC.